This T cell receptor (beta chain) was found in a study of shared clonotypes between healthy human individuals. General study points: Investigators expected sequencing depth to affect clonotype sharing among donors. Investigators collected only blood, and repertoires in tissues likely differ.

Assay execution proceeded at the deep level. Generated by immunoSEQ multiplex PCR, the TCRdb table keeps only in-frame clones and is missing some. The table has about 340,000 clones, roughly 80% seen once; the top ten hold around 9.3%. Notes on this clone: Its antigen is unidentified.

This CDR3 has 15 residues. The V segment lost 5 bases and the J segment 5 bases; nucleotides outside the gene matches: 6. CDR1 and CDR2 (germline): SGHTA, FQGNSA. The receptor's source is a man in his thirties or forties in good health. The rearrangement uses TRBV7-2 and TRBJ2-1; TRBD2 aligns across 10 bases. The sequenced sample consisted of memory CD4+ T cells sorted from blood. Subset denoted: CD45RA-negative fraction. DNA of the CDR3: TGTGCCAGCAGCCTAGGACTAGCGGCCAACAATGAGCAGTTCTTC. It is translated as CASSLGLAANNEQFF.